These 3 T cell receptor beta chains originate from one sample sequenced in a study of PD-L1 blockade in urothelial cancer. Measured with immunoSEQ multiplex PCR; TCRdb has only the in-frame clones, and not every one. Here the sample spans roughly 25,000 clones, roughly 80% being singletons. Material: PBMCs, obtained around atezolizumab (anti-PD-L1) treatment. Receptor source: a man aged 65 to 79 with urothelial cancer.

The rearrangement uses TRBV2 and TRBJ1-2; D not resolved. Trimming left V 0 bases short and J 8 bases short, with 16 bases between. Germline V lookup: CDR1 SNHLY, CDR2 FYNNEI. CDR3 size: 15 residues. The CDR3 here is CASSEASPGEGGYTF. The CDR3 nucleotides read TGTGCCAGCAGTGAAGCGTCCCCCGGGGAGGGCGGCTACACCTTC. The full variable domain, with the rest looked up from reference TRBV2 and TRBJ1-2, is EPEVTQTPSHQVTQMGQEVILRCVPISNHLYFYWYRQILGQKVEFLVSFYNNEISEKSEIFDDQFSVERPDGSNFTLKIRSTKLEDSAMYFCASSEASPGEGGYTFGSGTRLTVV.

This chain connects TRBV15 to TRBJ2-2, with 8 positions matching TRBD1. Germline values: CDR1 LNHNV, CDR2 YYDKDF (reference sequence). Trimming cost V 0 bases and J 4 bases; bases outside gene matches: 4. This CDR3 is 16 amino acids long. The CDR3 sequence: CATSRDGQGLTGELFF. CDR3 coding DNA: TGTGCCACCAGCAGAGATGGACAGGGACTCACCGGGGAGCTGTTTTTT.

The V call is TRBV27, the J call TRBJ1-2; no clear D. The CDR3 has 15 amino acids. Between the trimmed V and J ends, which lost 0 bases and 1 base, there was a span of 9 bases. CDR1 and CDR2 (germline): MNHEY, SMNVEV (reference sequence). In DNA, the CDR3 is TGTGCCAGCAGTTTATCGTCCGGACTTAACTATGGCTACACCTTC. Residues: CASSLSSGLNYGYTF.